Following are 3 T cell receptor beta chains from one sample sequenced in a study of T cell repertoires in cytomegalovirus infection. TCRdb re-called the reads through MiXCR, storing one row per CDR3 protein. The data hold tens of thousands of distinct CDR3 sequences, with 20% to 25% observed a single time. These receptors' targets are unknown. Sequencing used PBMCs, sequenced either directly or after in vitro stimulation (not recorded which). The receptors derive from a human donor in good health (CMV status not recorded). Some clones in this sample may be carry-over from other donors' samples.

V is TRBV4-2 and J is TRBJ2-7; D gene ambiguous. The germline V gene has CDR1 LGHNA and CDR2 YNFKEQ. The CDR3 loop spans 15 amino acids. Trimming left V 1 base short and J 0 bases short, with 10 bases between. The CDR3 reads CASSQAPRSSYEQYF. CDR3 bases: TGTGCCAGCAGCCAAGCTCCTAGGAGCTCCTACGAGCAGTACTTC.

The sample holds many counts of this clonotype. V usage is TRBV7-2 and J usage is TRBJ1-1; 11 positions agree with TRBD1. Per the germline V gene, CDR1 is SGHTA and CDR2 is FQGNSA. The CDR3 spans 16 residues. Trimming removed 1 base from V and 4 bases from J; junction bases left unmatched: 5. The CDR3 spells CASSLGDRGMSTEAFF. CDR3 in DNA: TGTGCCAGCAGCTTAGGGGACAGGGGGATGAGCACTGAAGCTTTCTTT. Drawing the rest from reference TRBV7-2 and TRBJ1-1, the complete variable domain is GAGVSQSPSNKVTEKGKDVELRCDPISGHTALYWYRQSLGQGLEFLIYFQGNSAPDKSGLPSDRFSAERTGGSVSTLTIQRTQQEDSAVYLCASSLGDRGMSTEAFFGQGTRLTVV.

The V gene is TRBV5-6, the J gene TRBJ2-7; D could derive from TRBD1 or TRBD2 (5 bases each). This CDR3 comprises 15 residues. V was pared by 0 bases and J by 0 bases, with 10 bases between. CDR1 SGHDT and CDR2 YYEEEE come from the germline V gene. In DNA form, the CDR3 reads TGTGCCAGCAGCTTGGCCGGGACGGTCTCCTACGAGCAGTACTTC. It translates to CASSLAGTVSYEQYF.